In its sample, the clone carrying this TCR beta chain was seen a few times. These data belong to a study of PD-1 and CTLA-4 blockade in melanoma. TCRdb's copy holds only in-frame clones and misses some; the assay was immunoSEQ multiplex PCR. In the table there are around 32,000 clones, roughly 89% of which are singletons. V was shortened by 5 bases and J by 4 bases, with 24 bases between the two germline ends. In germline, CDR1 is SGHAT, CDR2 FQNNGV. The CDR3 loop spans 17 amino acids. The material was CD8+ T cells from peripheral blood, obtained before anti-PD-1 treatment. The receptor was isolated from a human donor with melanoma. The chain carries TRBV11-2 and TRBJ2-7; D is perhaps TRBD1 or TRBD2 (6 bases each). CDR3 protein: CASSPEARGGLGYEQYF. The CDR3 nucleotides read TGTGCCAGCAGCCCCGAAGCCCGAGGGGGGCTAGGGTACGAGCAGTACTTC.